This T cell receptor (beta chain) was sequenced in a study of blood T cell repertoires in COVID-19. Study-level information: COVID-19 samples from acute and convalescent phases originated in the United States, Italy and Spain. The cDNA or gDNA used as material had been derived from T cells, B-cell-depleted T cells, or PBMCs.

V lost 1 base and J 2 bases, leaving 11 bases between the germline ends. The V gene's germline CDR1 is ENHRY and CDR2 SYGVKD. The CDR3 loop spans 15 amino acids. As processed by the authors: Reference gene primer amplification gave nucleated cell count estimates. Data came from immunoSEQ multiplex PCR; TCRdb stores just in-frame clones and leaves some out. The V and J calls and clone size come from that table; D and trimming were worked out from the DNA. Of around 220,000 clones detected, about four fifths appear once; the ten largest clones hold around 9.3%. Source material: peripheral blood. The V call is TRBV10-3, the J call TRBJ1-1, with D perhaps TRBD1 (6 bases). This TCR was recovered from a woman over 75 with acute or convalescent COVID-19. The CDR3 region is CAISELGAVNTEAFF. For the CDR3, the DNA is TGTGCCATCAGTGAGTTGGGGGCAGTAAACACTGAAGCTTTCTTT.